The 31 T cell receptor beta chains presented below share a single source sample, sequenced in a study of cytomegalovirus exposure and HLA in healthy donors. The study ran its PCR with 60 Vbeta and 13 Jbeta primers. TCRdb's copy holds only in-frame clones and misses some; the assay was immunoSEQ multiplex PCR. The repertoire includes hundreds of thousands of clones, 70% to 80% of them detected once, and less than 3% sits in the top ten. The sequencing sample was made of PBMCs. Receptor source: a woman aged 55-70 years in good health and CMV-seropositive.

This clone was seen once. This chain uses TRBV10-3 with TRBJ1-3, with D uncertain. V was clipped by 1 base and J by 0 bases, with 4 bases between them. Germline V gene data show CDR1 as ENHRY and CDR2 as SYGVKD. CDR3 size: 14 residues. The chain's CDR3 is CAISEWASGNTIYF. The CDR3 region has the DNA TGTGCCATCAGTGAGTGGGCCTCTGGAAACACCATATATTTT.

This sequence joins TRBV5-6 and TRBJ1-3; TRBD1 is a possible D gene (6 bases). Germline V gene lookup returns CDR1 SGHDT and CDR2 YYEEEE. Trimming removed 4 bases at V and 3 bases at J, with 11 bases between. The CDR3 spans 14 residues. The DNA for the CDR3 is TGTGCCAGCAGCGCGGACAGCCTTGGAAACACCATATATTTT. This codes for CASSADSLGNTIYF.

J is TRBJ1-2 and V is TRBV18; D unclear. Germline CDR1 reads KGHSH; CDR2 reads LQKENI. The CDR3 contains 14 residues. V dropped 1 base and J dropped 6 bases, with 12 bases sitting between them. CDR3 sequence: CASSPQTRGNGYTF. For the CDR3, the DNA is TGTGCCAGCTCACCACAAACTCGAGGGAATGGCTACACCTTC.

The chain recombines TRBV6-5 with TRBJ1-2; D is possibly TRBD1 (5 bases). CDR1 and CDR2 (germline): MNHEY, SVGAGI. The CDR3 is 12 amino acids. V shed 4 bases and J shed 9 bases, with 12 bases lying between them. The CDR3 DNA reads TGTGCCAGCAGTTCCTCAGGACAAAGCTACACCTTC. Amino acid sequence: CASSSSGQSYTF.

The chain is built from TRBV19 and TRBJ2-2; 8 positions agree with TRBD1. V lost 5 bases, J lost 3 bases, and 8 bases stayed unmatched. CDR1 LNHDA and CDR2 SQIVND come from the germline V gene (reference sequence). This CDR3 comprises 16 residues. CDR3 sequence: CASSGLQGADTGELFF. CDR3 bases: TGTGCCAGTAGTGGCCTGCAGGGGGCGGACACCGGGGAGCTGTTTTTT.

This sequence joins TRBV6-1 and TRBJ2-5, with 10 bases fitting TRBD1. The assigned J gene may be wrong: the sequence end matches TRBJ2-7 better. The CDR3 extends over 15 amino acids. Germline V lookup: CDR1 MNHNS, CDR2 SASEGT. The CDR3 DNA reads TGTGCCAGCAGTGGTACTGACAGGGGGCCCTACGAGCAGTACTTC. It encodes CASSGTDRGPYEQYF.

This chain uses TRBV5-1 with TRBJ2-3; possible D gene TRBD2, 5 bases. This CDR3 is 14 amino acids long. V lost 4 bases to trimming and J lost 4 bases, with 13 bases between them. CDR1 and CDR2 from the germline V gene are SGHRS and YFSETQ. CDR3 protein: CASSREGLADTQYF. In DNA form, the CDR3 reads TGCGCCAGCAGCCGGGAAGGACTCGCAGATACGCAGTATTTT.

This chain joins TRBV28 and TRBJ1-2, with 8 bases matching TRBD1. The CDR3 spans 15 residues. Germline lookup yields CDR1 MDHEN and CDR2 SYDVKM. V shed 6 bases and J 5 bases; nucleotides not matched to a gene: 11. The CDR3 DNA reads as TGTGCCAGCAGCCGAGGCGGACAGGGAAAATATGGCTACACCTTC. The encoded protein is CASSRGGQGKYGYTF.

The V gene is TRBV7-2, the J gene TRBJ2-7; TRBD2 agrees at 7 bases. The CDR3 extends over 15 amino acids. Germline values: CDR1 SGHTA, CDR2 FQGNSA. Unmatched junction bases numbered 9, after V lost 5 bases and J lost 2 bases. CDR3 in amino acids: CASSPGGGVTYEQYF. The CDR3 region has the DNA TGTGCCAGCAGCCCAGGTGGGGGGGTCACCTACGAGCAGTACTTC.

The chain uses TRBV12-5 and TRBJ2-3; a possible D gene is TRBD2 (5 bases). The length of the CDR3 is 16 residues. Germline CDR1 is LGHNT and CDR2 is FRNRAP. Trimming left V 3 bases short and J 0 bases short, with 13 bases between. The chain's CDR3 is CASGFLVGGSTDTQYF. For the CDR3, the DNA is TGTGCTAGTGGTTTTTTGGTGGGCGGGAGCACAGATACGCAGTATTTT.

The V gene is TRBV10-3, the J gene TRBJ2-1; 7 nucleotides agree with TRBD2. J lost 5 bases, V lost 8 bases, and 3 bases had no gene match. The CDR3 covers 12 residues. The germline V gene encodes CDR1 ENHRY and CDR2 SYGVKD. CDR3 nucleotide sequence: TGTGCCATCGAGAGCGGGGACAATGAGCAGTTCTTC. It specifies CAIESGDNEQFF.

V and J are TRBV6-6 and TRBJ2-6, with D unresolved. Deletions cut 3 bases from V and 6 bases from J, with 15 bases between. Germline V lookup: CDR1 MNHNY, CDR2 SVGAGI (reference sequence). CDR3 size: 16 residues. The CDR3 loop is CASSYGDGSEANVLTF. The CDR3 nucleotides are TGTGCCAGCAGTTATGGAGACGGCTCCGAGGCCAACGTCCTGACTTTC.

V usage is TRBV5-1 and J usage is TRBJ2-2, with D possibly TRBD1 on 5 matching bases. V lost 2 bases and J lost 1, with 6 bases in between. This CDR3 comprises 14 residues. Per germline, CDR1 SGHRS and CDR2 YFSETQ. The CDR3 region has the DNA TGCGCCAGCAGCTTTCAGGGGAACACCGGGGAGCTGTTTTTT. Its translation: CASSFQGNTGELFF.

The chain has TRBV5-1 and TRBJ2-1; 8 bases line up with TRBD1. The CDR3 totals 13 residues. From germline, CDR1 is SGHRS and CDR2 YFSETQ. The V segment lost 3 bases and the J segment 5 bases; nucleotides outside the gene matches: 1. CDR3 DNA: TGCGCCAGCAGCTGGGGACAGGACAATGAGCAGTTCTTC. It codes for CASSWGQDNEQFF.

In this sample, this clone turned up a few times. The chain carries TRBV7-6 and TRBJ1-4; weak D call: TRBD1 (5 bases). Trimming left V 5 bases short and J 7 bases short, with 11 bases between. CDR1 and CDR2 (germline): SGHVS, FNYEAQ. The CDR3 length is 13 residues. CDR3 sequence reads: CASSPRQPEKLFF. DNA of the CDR3: TGTGCCAGCAGCCCCCGACAGCCTGAAAAACTGTTTTTT.

CDR3 in DNA: TGTGCCATCAGTGAGCGGACTAGCGGGGTTGTTGAGACCCAGTACTTC. Its translation: CAISERTSGVVETQYF. The V and J genes are TRBV10-3 and TRBJ2-5; 12 nucleotides match TRBD2. Trimming took 2 bases from V and 5 from J; bases not matched to a gene: 6. This CDR3 is built from 16 residues. From germline, CDR1 is ENHRY and CDR2 SYGVKD.

Only one count was recorded for this clone. The chain carries TRBV7-2 and TRBJ2-1, with D uncertain. CDR3 length: 11 residues. V lost 4 bases and J 5 bases, leaving 3 bases between the germline ends. Germline assignment: CDR1 SGHTA and CDR2 FQGNSA. In DNA form, the CDR3 reads TGTGCCAGCAGCTATAACAATGAGCAGTTCTTC. Translated, it gives CASSYNNEQFF.

The rearrangement links TRBV19 to TRBJ2-1; the D gene is possibly TRBD1 (5 bases). V was clipped by 8 bases and J by 7 bases, with 15 bases between them. The CDR3 spans 13 residues. Germline lookup yields CDR1 LNHDA and CDR2 SQIVND (reference sequence). In nucleotides, the CDR3 is TGTGCCAGTGAGTTCCAGGGAATGAATGAGCAGTTCTTC. Translating gives CASEFQGMNEQFF.

This sequence joins TRBV10-3 and TRBJ1-6, with D tentatively TRBD1 (6 bases). The V end lost 3 bases, the J end lost 6 bases, and 21 bases lay between the germline ends. The CDR3 loop spans 18 amino acids. Germline V gene sequence: CDR1 ENHRY, CDR2 SYGVKD. The CDR3 sequence: CAISELGGGGRLNSPLHF. Written as DNA, the CDR3 is TGTGCCATCAGTGAACTAGGGGGGGGCGGTCGCCTTAATTCACCCCTCCACTTT.

The chain carries TRBV6-4 and TRBJ2-2, with a possible D match to TRBD2 (5 bases). The CDR3 totals 15 residues. Trimming took off 5 bases at V and 1 base at J, with 11 bases between the two ends. In germline, CDR1 is MRHNA, CDR2 SNTAGT. The CDR3 sequence: CASSRELLNTGELFF. DNA for the CDR3: TGTGCCAGCAGTAGGGAGTTATTGAACACCGGGGAGCTGTTTTTT.

This sequence joins TRBV5-1 and TRBJ2-2; perhaps TRBD1 as D (5 bases). Germline lookup yields CDR1 SGHRS and CDR2 YFSETQ. Trimming cost V 0 bases and J 4 bases, with 16 bases left between them. The CDR3 has 17 residues. The CDR3 DNA sequence: TGCGCCAGCAGCTTGGGGTCAGGGTCTCTAGGCACCGGGGAGCTGTTTTTT. This gives the protein CASSLGSGSLGTGELFF. Drawing the rest from reference TRBV5-1 and TRBJ2-2, the complete variable domain is KAGVTQTPRYLIKTRGQQVTLSCSPISGHRSVSWYQQTPGQGLQFLFEYFSETQRNKGNFPGRFSGRQFSNSRSEMNVSTLELGDSALYLCASSLGSGSLGTGELFFGEGSRLTVL.

The rearrangement links TRBV6-6 to TRBJ1-6; 8 nucleotides match TRBD1. The CDR3 length is 14 residues. Germline V gene data show CDR1 as MNHNY and CDR2 as SVGAGI (reference sequence). With 5 bases clipped from V and 8 bases from J, the junction kept 5 bases outside the gene matches. The CDR3 sequence: CASSIGQGDSPLHF. The CDR3 DNA sequence: TGTGCCAGCAGTATTGGACAGGGAGATTCACCCCTCCACTTT.

The chain recombines TRBV5-6 with TRBJ2-7; TRBD1 matches at 8 bases. The germline CDR1 and CDR2 sequences are SGHDT and YYEEEE. CDR3 length equals 15 residues. The V segment lost 4 bases and the J segment 4 bases; nucleotides outside the gene matches: 10. This CDR3 is CASSKTGAHVYEQYF. The CDR3 DNA reads as TGTGCCAGCAGCAAGACAGGGGCGCACGTATACGAGCAGTACTTC.

The rearrangement uses TRBV28 and TRBJ1-5; 8 positions match TRBD1. Germline V CDR1 and CDR2: MDHEN, SYDVKM. This CDR3 spans 12 amino acids. J gave up 4 bases and V 10 bases, and 3 bases lay outside the gene matches. CDR3 protein: CAIQGANQPQHF. In nucleotides, the CDR3 is TGTGCCATCCAGGGGGCAAATCAGCCCCAGCATTTT.

The chain carries TRBV30 and TRBJ1-1; D remains unclear. Germline lookup yields CDR1 GTSNPN and CDR2 SVGIG (reference sequence). The CDR3 length is 11 residues. Trimming left V 3 bases short and J 8 bases short, with 10 bases between. The CDR3 here is CAWRALIEAFF. In DNA, the CDR3 is TGTGCCTGGAGGGCCTTGATAGAAGCTTTCTTT.

This clone was recorded a few times. The chain carries TRBV18 and TRBJ2-5; 11 positions agree with TRBD1. With V trimmed by 3 bases and J by 3 bases, 3 bases remained unmatched. Germline V gene data show CDR1 as KGHSH and CDR2 as LQKENI. The CDR3 covers 15 residues. The CDR3 nucleotides are TGTGCCAGCTCACCTCCGGGACAGGGGGAAGAGACCCAGTACTTC. Translation: CASSPPGQGEETQYF.

The V and J genes are TRBV28 and TRBJ2-1; D is undetermined. This CDR3 is built from 9 residues. The germline gives CDR1 MDHEN, CDR2 SYDVKM. The ends were cut back, 9 bases at V and 8 bases at J, with 5 bases in the middle. The CDR3 DNA reads TGTGCCAGTGGAGATGAGCAGTTCTTC. This gives the protein CASGDEQFF.

The chain carries TRBV28 and TRBJ1-4; perhaps TRBD1 as D (5 bases). Per germline, CDR1 MDHEN and CDR2 SYDVKM. The V end lost 3 bases, the J end lost 3 bases, and 11 bases lay between the germline ends. The CDR3 is made up of 15 amino acids. CDR3 sequence (DNA): TGTGCCAGCAGTTTTGTTGGGGCGGCTAATGAAAAACTGTTTTTT. Amino acids: CASSFVGAANEKLFF.

The chain links TRBV5-1 to TRBJ1-1; D may be TRBD1 (6 bases). The germline V gene encodes CDR1 SGHRS and CDR2 YFSETQ. The CDR3 totals 14 residues. V shed 3 bases and J shed 8 bases, with 17 bases lying between them. As DNA, the CDR3 is TGCGCCAGCAGCTCGGGGGGCCAGGGCGAGGAAGCTTTCTTT. It yields the protein CASSSGGQGEEAFF.

This clone was seen more than once but under ten times. J is TRBJ1-1 and V is TRBV19; 9 nucleotides match TRBD1. V lost 6 bases to trimming and J lost 3 bases; unmatched junction nucleotides: 8. The germline CDR1 and CDR2 sequences are LNHDA and SQIVND (reference sequence). CDR3 length: 15 residues. CDR3 coding DNA: TGTGCCAGTAGGCCCCGGGACAGGGAGGACACTGAAGCTTTCTTT. Protein: CASRPRDREDTEAFF.

This chain joins TRBV11-3 and TRBJ2-1; D gene uncertain. The CDR3 has 13 residues. Germline V gene lookup returns CDR1 SGHNT and CDR2 YENEEA. Trimming took 6 bases from V and 6 from J, leaving 12 bases between them. CDR3 loop: CASSSFGPNEQFF. CDR3 nucleotide sequence: TGTGCCAGCAGTTCTTTTGGGCCCAATGAGCAGTTCTTC.